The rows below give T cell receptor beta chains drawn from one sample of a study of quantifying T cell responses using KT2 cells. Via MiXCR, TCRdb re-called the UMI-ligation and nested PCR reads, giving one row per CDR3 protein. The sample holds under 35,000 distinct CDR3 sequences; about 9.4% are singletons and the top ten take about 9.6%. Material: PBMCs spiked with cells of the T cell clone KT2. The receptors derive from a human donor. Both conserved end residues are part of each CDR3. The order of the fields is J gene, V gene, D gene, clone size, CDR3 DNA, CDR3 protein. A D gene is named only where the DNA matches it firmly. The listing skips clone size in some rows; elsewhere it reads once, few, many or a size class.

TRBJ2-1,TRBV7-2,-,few,TGTGCCAGCAGCTTAACCTTGTTAGCGGATTACAATGAGCAGTTCTTC,CASSLTLLADYNEQFF
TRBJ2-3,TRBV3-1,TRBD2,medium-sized,TGTGCCAGCAGCCAAGGGACTAGCGGGCGCACAGATACGCAGTATTTT,CASSQGTSGRTDTQYF
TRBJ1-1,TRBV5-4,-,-,TGTGCCAGCAGCTTATTAGGTACGAACACTGAAGCTTTCTTT,CASSLLGTNTEAFF
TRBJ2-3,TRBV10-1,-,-,TGCGCCAGCAGTATCGGGGGCACAGATACGCAGTATTTT,CASSIGGTDTQYF
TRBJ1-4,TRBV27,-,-,TGTGCCAGCAGAAAGTCTAATATGCCGGGATCTAATGAAAAACTGTTTTTT,CASRKSNMPGSNEKLFF
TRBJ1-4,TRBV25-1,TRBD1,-,TGTGCCAGCAGTGATCCTCGGACAGGGGGCACAGCTAATGAAAAACTGTTTTTT,CASSDPRTGGTANEKLFF
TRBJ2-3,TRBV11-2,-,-,TGTGCCAGCAGTCCCATGGGAAATACGCAGTATTTT,CASSPMGNTQYF
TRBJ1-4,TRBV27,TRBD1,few,TGTGCCAGCAGCTCGACAGGGGGATACGAAAAACTGTTTTTT,CASSSTGGYEKLFF
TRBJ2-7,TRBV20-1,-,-,TGCAGTGCTCGAGACGGCTACGAGCAGTACTTC,CSARDGYEQYF
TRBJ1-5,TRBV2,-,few,TGTGCCAGCAGTCCTCAGGGGATCCGAAGCAATCAGCCCCAGCATTTT,CASSPQGIRSNQPQHF
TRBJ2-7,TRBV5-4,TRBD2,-,TGTGCCAGCAGCCCTCCCCCAGCGGGAGGGATCGACGAGCAGTACTTC,CASSPPPAGGIDEQYF
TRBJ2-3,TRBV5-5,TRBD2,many,TGTGCCAGCAGCCTGACGATACCCGGGACTAGCGGGATTACACCGGGGTATTTT,CASSLTIPGTSGITPGYF
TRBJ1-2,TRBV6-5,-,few,TGTGCCAGCAGCCAGGGCCCAACAGGAGGCTACACCTTC,CASSQGPTGGYTF
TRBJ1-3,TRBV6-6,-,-,TGTGCCAGCAGTCGATCCTTGTTCGAGACAGCTATCTCTGGAAACACCATATATTTT,CASSRSLFETAISGNTIYF
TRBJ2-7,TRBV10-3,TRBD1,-,TGTGCCATCGCCGGGACAGCTACCTACGAGCAGTACTTC,CAIAGTATYEQYF
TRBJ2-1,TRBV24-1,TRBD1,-,TGTGCCACCAGTGTGGGACAGGGCACGTGGAATGAGCAGTTCTTC,CATSVGQGTWNEQFF
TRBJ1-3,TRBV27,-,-,TGTGCCAGCAGTCCCCTCTCTGGAAACACCATATATTTT,CASSPLSGNTIYF
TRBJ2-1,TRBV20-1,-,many,TGCAGTGCTAGAGTAAGATCAGGGGCGGTTTACAATGAGCAGTTCTTC,CSARVRSGAVYNEQFF
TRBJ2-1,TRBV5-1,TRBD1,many,TGCGCCAGCAGCTTGGGGACAGGGCCCTACAATGAGCAGTTCTTC,CASSLGTGPYNEQFF
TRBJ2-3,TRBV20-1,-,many,TGCAGTGCTAAAGGCACAGATACGCAGTATTTT,CSAKGTDTQYF
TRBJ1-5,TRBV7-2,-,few,TGTGCCAGCAGCTTAAACCGGGACAGCAATCAGCCCCAGCATTTT,CASSLNRDSNQPQHF
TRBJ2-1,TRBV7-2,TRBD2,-,TGTGCCAGCAGCCCGGGACTAGCTTTTGATGAGCAGTTCTTC,CASSPGLAFDEQFF
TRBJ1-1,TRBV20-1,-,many,TGCAGTGCCACCATGGGACTCTACACTGAAGCTTTCTTT,CSATMGLYTEAFF
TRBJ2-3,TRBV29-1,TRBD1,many,TGCAGCGTGACGACAGGGTTTACGGATACGCAGTATTTT,CSVTTGFTDTQYF
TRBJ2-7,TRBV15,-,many,TGTGCCACCAGCAGAGATCGGGAGACCTCCGAGCAGTACTTC,CATSRDRETSEQYF
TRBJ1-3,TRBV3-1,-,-,TGTGCCAGCAGCCAAGATTCAGGGGCTGGAAACACCATATATTTT,CASSQDSGAGNTIYF
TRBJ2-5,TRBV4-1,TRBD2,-,TGCGCCAGCAGCCAAGACTTGAGCGGGGGATTACAAGAGACCCAGTACTTC,CASSQDLSGGLQETQYF
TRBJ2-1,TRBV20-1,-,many,TGCAGTGCCCGAGATGAGCAGGGACCCTCCTACAATGAGCAGTTCTTC,CSARDEQGPSYNEQFF
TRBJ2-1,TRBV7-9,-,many,TGTGCCAGCAGCTTAGGAGGCAGGGACTCCTATGAGCAGTTCTTC,CASSLGGRDSYEQFF
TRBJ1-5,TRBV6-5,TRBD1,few,TGTGCCAGCAGCACAGGGGGCGGAATCGGGGCCCAGCATTTT,CASSTGGGIGAQHF
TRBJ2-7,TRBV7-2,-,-,TGTGCCAGCAGCCCTGCCTACGAGCAGTACTTC,CASSPAYEQYF
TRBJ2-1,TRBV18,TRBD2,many,TGTGCCAGCTCACTAGGACTAGCGGGGGGAGACAATGAGCAGTTCTTC,CASSLGLAGGDNEQFF
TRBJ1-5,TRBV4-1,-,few,TGCGCCAGCAGCCAAGGAGTGAGCAATCAGCCCCAGCATTTT,CASSQGVSNQPQHF
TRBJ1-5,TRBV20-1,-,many,TGCAGTGCTTCTGTGGGCTACCTTAGAAGCAATCAGCCCCAGCATTTT,CSASVGYLRSNQPQHF
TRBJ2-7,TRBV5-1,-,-,TGCGCCAGCAGCCTCTTAAGCGGGCGAGATTTGTCCTACGAGCAGTACTTC,CASSLLSGRDLSYEQYF
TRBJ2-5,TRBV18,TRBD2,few,TGTGCCAGCTCCGGCGGGAGGGCCACGGAGACCCAGTACTTC,CASSGGRATETQYF
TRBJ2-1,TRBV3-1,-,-,TGTGCCAGCAGCCAAGATCTAGGAAGCTACAATGAGCAGTTCTTC,CASSQDLGSYNEQFF
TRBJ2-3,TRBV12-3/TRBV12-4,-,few,TGTGCCAGCACCCTGTTGGATACGCAGTATTTT,CASTLLDTQYF
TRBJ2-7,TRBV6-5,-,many,TGTGCCAGCAGCCCACGGGGGGACAACTACGAGCAGTACTTC,CASSPRGDNYEQYF
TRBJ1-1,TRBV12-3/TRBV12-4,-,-,TGTGCCAGCAGCTTCACCCGACGAACAAAGAACACTGAAGCTTTCTTT,CASSFTRRTKNTEAFF